This is a list of T cell receptor beta chains from one sample in a study of post-analysis software for immune sequencing data. TCRdb called the PCR reads again in MiXCR, with one record for every CDR3 protein. The table has hundreds of thousands of distinct CDR3 sequences, roughly 45% seen once; the top ten hold about an eighth. Sequencing was done on a sample of blood. These receptors all stem from a girl under 18 with multiple sclerosis. Each CDR3 is given with its conserved first and last residue. D genes are given only for firm matches. Size tells how often a clone was seen (once, few, many) or the class of an expanded clone, and some rows leave it out.

few,TRBJ2-3,TRBD2,TRBV6-6,CASSRRGSGIRDTQYF,TGTGCCAGCAGTCGCCGTGGTAGCGGGATTCGGGATACGCAGTATTTT
-,TRBJ2-1,-,TRBV24-1,CATSDLTSIQQFF,TGTGCCACCAGTGACCTCACTAGCATACAGCAGTTCTTC
few,TRBJ2-1,-,TRBV7-7,CASSLDWQPLYNEQFF,TGTGCTAGCAGCTTAGATTGGCAGCCCCTCTACAATGAGCAGTTCTTC
-,TRBJ2-1,TRBD2,TRBV28,CASGPDPLAGPPTEQFF,TGTGCCAGCGGACCGGACCCGCTAGCGGGGCCCCCAACGGAGCAGTTCTTC
few,TRBJ2-1,TRBD2,TRBV4-2,CASSQDWREGRDEQFF,TGTGCCAGCAGCCAAGATTGGCGGGAGGGCCGGGACGAGCAGTTCTTC
-,TRBJ1-1,-,TRBV12-3/TRBV12-4,CASSADRRMNTEAFF,TGTGCCAGCAGCGCAGACCGGCGGATGAACACTGAAGCTTTCTTT
once,TRBJ2-7,-,TRBV12-3/TRBV12-4,CASSLGPGSRYYEQYF,TGTGCCAGCAGTTTAGGACCAGGCAGCCGATACTACGAGCAGTACTTC
-,TRBJ1-5,-,TRBV20-1,CSARDPGAFNQPQHF,TGCAGTGCTAGAGATCCCGGGGCCTTCAATCAGCCCCAGCATTTT
-,TRBJ2-5,-,TRBV2,CASSENTSQETQYF,TGTGCCAGCAGTGAAAATACGTCCCAAGAGACCCAGTACTTC
-,TRBJ2-1,-,TRBV5-1,CASSLDALGEQFF,TGCGCCAGCAGCTTAGACGCCTTAGGTGAGCAGTTCTTC
-,TRBJ2-7,TRBD1,TRBV2,CASTMGQGSYEQYF,TGTGCCAGCACCATGGGACAGGGGTCCTACGAGCAGTACTTC
-,TRBJ1-5,-,TRBV21-1,CASSNTRDRGPPYSNQPQHF,TGTGCCAGCAGCAATACCAGGGACAGGGGGCCTCCTTATAGCAATCAGCCCCAGCATTTT
-,TRBJ2-1,-,TRBV3-1,CASSQQKHEQFF,TGTGCCAGCAGCCAACAGAAGCATGAGCAGTTCTTC
few,TRBJ1-6,-,TRBV12-3/TRBV12-4,CASSPRGNNSPLHF,TGTGCCAGCAGTCCTCGGGGGAATAATTCACCCCTCCACTTT
-,TRBJ2-5,-,TRBV3-1,CASSQAGAGETQYF,TGTGCCAGCAGCCAGGCAGGGGCCGGGGAGACCCAGTACTTC
few,TRBJ1-6,TRBD1,TRBV6-5,CASSRSGTGSSPLHF,TGTGCCAGCAGTCGCTCCGGGACAGGGAGTTCACCCCTCCACTTT
-,TRBJ2-3,TRBD1,TRBV20-1,CSALGQASTDTQYF,TGCAGTGCTCTGGGACAGGCTAGCACAGATACGCAGTATTTT
few,TRBJ2-7,TRBD2,TRBV3-1,CASSQGGASGSYEQYF,TGTGCCAGCAGCCAAGGAGGGGCTAGCGGTTCCTACGAGCAGTACTTC
-,TRBJ2-3,TRBD2,TRBV28,CASSFYAGGVDTQYF,TGTGCCAGCAGTTTTTACGCGGGAGGGGTAGATACGCAGTATTTT
-,TRBJ2-2,-,TRBV5-1,CASSLAMQTGELFF,TGCGCCAGCAGCTTGGCGATGCAGACGGGGGAGCTGTTTTTT